This T cell receptor (beta chain) was documented in a study of T cell responses to AZD1222 COVID-19 vaccine. In its sample, this clone was seen a few times. The antigen remains undetermined. Study-wide results and limits: Variant regions that are unmutated are reportedly the target of nearly half of spike-specific TCRs. White British ancestry dominated among donors, who included more females, and clonal diversity was possibly underestimated. Scientists sampled the repertoires only once the peak T cell response had passed.

The germline V gene has CDR1 SEHNR and CDR2 FQNEAQ (reference sequence). The CDR3 is 11 amino acids. Trimming left V 7 bases short and J 6 bases short, with 8 bases between. Data came from immunoSEQ multiplex PCR; TCRdb stores just in-frame clones and leaves some out. The sample yields 70,000 to 95,000 clones, under 90% seen once. This specimen consisted of peripheral blood, obtained on day 0 of MenACWY control vaccination. This clonotype was obtained from an adult in good health. The V call is TRBV7-9, the J call TRBJ2-3, with D hard to call. CDR3 amino acids: CASTQGDTQYF. For the CDR3, the DNA is TGTGCCAGCACCCAAGGGGATACGCAGTATTTT.